These 20 T cell receptor beta chains were all obtained from the same sample, sequenced in a study of T-cell memory formation after mild COVID-19. TCRdb reprocessed the 5' RACE reads with MiXCR, giving one entry per CDR3 protein. The sample carries about half a million distinct CDR3 sequences, roughly 18% recorded once. The sample comprised PBMCs or a T cell subset sorted from them (not recorded which). The receptors were sampled from an adult woman who had mild COVID-19 (a few samples of this study predate the infection). Cell type and time point are not known.

The chain combines TRBV6-4 with TRBJ1-1, with D perhaps matching TRBD1 (5 bases). Trimming took off 1 base at V and 11 bases at J, with 17 bases between the two ends. The CDR3 loop spans 14 amino acids. Germline CDR1 MRHNA, CDR2 SNTAGT. DNA for the CDR3: TGTGCCAGCAGTGACTTTCCAGGGCAAGTCGTGGCTTTCTTT. Amino acids: CASSDFPGQVVAFF.

This clonotype was seen only a few times. The J gene is TRBJ2-1, the V gene TRBV12-3 or TRBV12-4, with TRBD2 matching 11 bases. V lost 8 bases, J lost 9 bases, and 9 bases stayed unmatched. This CDR3 has 14 residues. The CDR3 coding sequence is TGTGCCAGCTCCTTAGCGGGAGGGCATCTTGAGCAGTTCTTC. Translation gives CASSLAGGHLEQFF.

This clonotype was counted once. This sequence joins TRBV20-1 and TRBJ2-7, with D perhaps TRBD1 (6 bases). Trimming took off 5 bases at V and 0 bases at J, with 14 bases between the two ends. Germline V lookup: CDR1 DFQATT, CDR2 SNEGSKA (reference sequence). The CDR3 runs to 14 residues. The CDR3 nucleotides read TGCAGTGCTTCGGGACACCTAGACTCCTACGAGCAGTACTTC. This gives the protein CSASGHLDSYEQYF.

As concerns this clonotype: One junction end disagrees with the germline gene, perhaps due to a read error. The rearrangement joins TRBV5-1 to TRBJ2-7; TRBD2 matches at 7 bases. The CDR3 length is 14 residues. Germline V lookup: CDR1 SGHRS, CDR2 YFSETQ. This CDR3 reads CDSSFGGGSYEQYF. DNA for the CDR3: TGCGACAGCAGCTTTGGCGGGGGCTCCTACGAGCAGTACTTC.

The sample holds a few counts of this clonotype. The chain recombines TRBV12-3 or TRBV12-4 with TRBJ2-2; 12 nucleotides align to TRBD2. This CDR3 has 15 amino acids. V shed 8 bases, J shed 6 bases, and the junction held 7 bases outside the gene matches. This CDR3 reads CASLGLAGLSGELFF. The CDR3 DNA reads TGTGCCAGCCTTGGACTAGCGGGATTATCCGGGGAGCTGTTTTTT.

This chain joins TRBV27 and TRBJ1-1; possible D gene TRBD1, 5 bases. Germline values: CDR1 MNHEY, CDR2 SMNVEV (reference sequence). The germline V and J ends were trimmed by 5 bases and 3 bases, with 16 bases remaining between them. The CDR3 has 15 residues. The CDR3 spells CASSPGTRWDTEAFF. The CDR3 coding sequence is TGTGCCAGCAGTCCCGGGACCCGGTGGGACACTGAAGCTTTCTTT.

The J gene is TRBJ2-1, the V gene TRBV3-1; D is ambiguous. The CDR3 covers 11 residues. CDR1 LGHDT and CDR2 YNNKEL come from the germline V gene (reference sequence). The ends were cut back, 3 bases at V and 13 bases at J, with 10 bases in the middle. The CDR3 DNA reads as TGTGCCAGCAGCCAGGAGAGGACCCAGTTCTTC. Its translation is CASSQERTQFF.

The V call is TRBV5-6, the J call TRBJ1-1; TRBD1 matches at 8 bases. Germline values: CDR1 SGHDT, CDR2 YYEEEE. The CDR3 is 15 residues long. V lost 4 bases and J lost 1; bases outside the gene matches: 6. The CDR3 DNA reads as TGTGCCAGCAGCCCGAAGGACAGGGAGAACACTGAAGCTTTCTTT. Protein sequence: CASSPKDRENTEAFF.

This rearrangement joins TRBV7-2 to TRBJ2-2; the D gene is possibly TRBD2 (6 bases). V lost 5 bases and J lost 0, with 13 bases in between. Germline V CDR1 and CDR2: SGHTA, FQGNSA. The CDR3 loop spans 16 amino acids. The CDR3 region has the DNA TGTGCCAGCAGCGCGGTAGCGGCAGCGAACACCGGGGAGCTGTTTTTT. Protein product: CASSAVAAANTGELFF.

The V call is TRBV18, the J call TRBJ2-3; 7 nucleotides match TRBD2. Germline CDR1 reads KGHSH; CDR2 reads LQKENI. The J segment lost 3 bases and the V segment lost 11 bases, leaving 14 bases of the junction unmatched. The CDR3 length is 15 residues. CDR3 DNA sequence: TGTGCCTCCACCCCCCCGGGAGGTCTTACAGATACGCAGTATTTT. Translated: CASTPPGGLTDTQYF. Full variable domain (remainder filled in from reference TRBV18 and TRBJ2-3): NAGVMQNPRHLVRRRGQEARLRCSPMKGHSHVYWYRQLPEEGLKFMVYLQKENIIDESGMPKERFSAEFPKEGPSILRIQQVVRGDSAAYFCASTPPGGLTDTQYFGPGTRLTVL.

V usage is TRBV3-1 and J usage is TRBJ2-5, with 7 bases aligning to TRBD1. This CDR3 comprises 16 residues. The ends lost 1 base at V and 4 bases at J; junction bases unmatched: 9. Germline V gene sequence: CDR1 LGHDT, CDR2 YNNKEL (reference sequence). The CDR3 DNA reads as TGTGCCAGCAGCCAAGCGCAGACAGGGTACGGAGAGACCCAGTACTTC. It is translated as CASSQAQTGYGETQYF.

In its sample, this clonotype was seen a few times. J is TRBJ2-3 and V is TRBV21-1; TRBD1, the table's D call, was not compared with the DNA. TRBV21-1 is flagged as a pseudogene. This CDR3 has 15 residues. In DNA, the CDR3 is TGTGCCAGCATGAGAAGACAGGGGCGGACAGATACGCAGTATTTT. Amino acid sequence: CASMRRQGRTDTQYF.

This clonotype was counted between two and nine times. This chain links TRBV15 with TRBJ1-2; 8 bases align to TRBD1. Trimming removed 6 bases from V and 0 bases from J; junction bases left unmatched: 9. The CDR3 covers 16 residues. In germline, CDR1 is LNHNV, CDR2 YYDKDF (reference sequence). The CDR3 loop is CATRPGQDDTNYGYTF. The CDR3 nucleotides are TGTGCCACCAGACCGGGACAGGATGACACTAACTATGGCTACACCTTC.

This clonotype was counted a few times. The chain is built from TRBV12-3 or TRBV12-4 and TRBJ1-2, with D maybe TRBD1 (6 bases). Deletions cut 1 base from V and 7 bases from J, with 16 bases between. This CDR3 contains 15 residues. CDR3 in DNA: TGTGCCAGCAGTTTAGGCGGTGGGGGGCCGGGTGGCTACACCTTC. Encoded protein: CASSLGGGGPGGYTF.

The table lists this clonotype with a few counts. The J gene is TRBJ2-7, the V gene TRBV7-7, with D maybe TRBD1 (5 bases). The CDR3 consists of 13 residues. The germline CDR1 and CDR2 sequences are SSHAT and FNYEAQ (reference sequence). V shed 2 bases and J shed 6 bases, with 11 bases lying between them. The CDR3 sequence: CASSLFAGSEQYF. The CDR3 DNA reads as TGTGCCAGCAGCTTATTCGCAGGGTCCGAGCAGTACTTC.

The table lists this clonotype with many counts. The chain combines TRBV4-3 with TRBJ2-1; TRBD2 aligns across 12 bases. The CDR3 is 17 amino acids. CDR1 and CDR2 (germline): LGHNA, YSLEER. Trimming cost V 0 bases and J 7 bases; bases outside gene matches: 7. CDR3 in amino acids: CASSQDNASGRVNEQFF. DNA for the CDR3: TGCGCCAGCAGCCAAGATAACGCTAGCGGGAGGGTAAATGAGCAGTTCTTC.

The chain recombines TRBV9 with TRBJ1-1, with TRBD1 identical over 8 bases. Looked up from germline, CDR1 is SGDLS and CDR2 is YYNGEE. The CDR3 contains 16 residues. The V segment lost 0 bases and the J segment 2 bases; nucleotides outside the gene matches: 6. CDR3: CASSVGQGFGNTEAFF. The CDR3 DNA sequence: TGTGCCAGCAGCGTAGGACAGGGGTTTGGAAACACTGAAGCTTTCTTT. Complete variable domain (other parts from reference TRBV9 and TRBJ1-1): DSGVTQTPKHLITATGQRVTLRCSPRSGDLSVYWYQQSLDQGLQFLIQYYNGEERAKGNILERFSAQQFPDLHSELNLSSLELGDSALYFCASSVGQGFGNTEAFFGQGTRLTVV.

This rearrangement joins TRBV4-1 to TRBJ1-5; 10 bases agree with TRBD1. The CDR3 runs to 16 residues. Unmatched junction bases numbered 4, after V lost 1 base and J lost 4 bases. Per germline, CDR1 MGHRA and CDR2 YSYEKL. CDR3 amino acids: CASSQGGTGVNQPQHF. CDR3 sequence (DNA): TGCGCCAGCAGCCAAGGGGGGACAGGGGTAAATCAGCCCCAGCATTTT.

The chain recombines TRBV9 with TRBJ2-7; D possibly corresponds to TRBD2 (5 bases). Between the trimmed V and J ends, which lost 3 bases and 3 bases, there was a span of 16 bases. The CDR3 consists of 15 residues. From germline, CDR1 is SGDLS and CDR2 YYNGEE. The CDR3 loop reads CASSAQSGGLYEQYF. Here the CDR3 DNA reads TGTGCCAGCAGCGCACAATCTGGCGGACTCTACGAGCAGTACTTC.

The V and J genes are TRBV24-1 and TRBJ2-3; D gene ambiguous. Germline CDR1 is KGHDR and CDR2 is SFDVKD. V lost 1 base to trimming and J lost 1 base, with 8 bases between them. There are 15 residues in the CDR3. The CDR3 sequence: CATSDFGQGTDTQYF. The CDR3 nucleotides read TGTGCCACCAGTGATTTTGGGCAGGGCACAGATACGCAGTATTTT.